The present T cell receptor (beta chain) was sequenced within a study of Graves' ophthalmopathy and Graves' hyperthyroidism. Amplification of the TCR beta CDR3 regions used RNA transcripts (as template). HTBI primers were used in a first-round RT-PCR, which preceded a second-round multiplex PCR. MiXCR, run by TCRdb on the multiplex PCR reads, gives a single entry per CDR3 protein. The sample contains more than 300,000 distinct CDR3 sequences, just over 15% of which appear only once. Overall study findings and caveats: The model achieved 70.59% sensitivity and 72% to 85% specificity for ophthalmopathy progression.

The table lists this clonotype with many counts. Its antigen is unidentified. V lost 4 bases and J lost 4; bases outside the gene matches: 7. From germline, CDR1 is KGHDR and CDR2 SFDVKD. The CDR3 is 15 amino acids. This clonotype was obtained from a woman between 18 and 29 years old with stable Graves' hyperthyroidism. This sequence joins TRBV24-1 and TRBJ1-1; 8 nucleotides agree with TRBD1. Sequencing was done on a sample of peripheral blood. CDR3 DNA: TGTGCCACCAGTGACCCATCGACAGGGGTCACTGAAGCTTTCTTT. It translates to CATSDPSTGVTEAFF.